The clone carrying this T cell receptor (beta chain) was counted only a few times. Its antigen is currently unknown. The J segment lost 15 bases and the V segment lost 2 bases, leaving 4 bases of the junction unmatched. CDR1 MNHEY and CDR2 SMNVEV come from the germline V gene (reference sequence). The CDR3 is made up of 12 amino acids. This record belongs to a study of T-cell memory formation after mild COVID-19. Whole-study findings and limits: Second-wave clones that peaked on day 37 lacked confirmed SARS-CoV-2 specificity.

TCRdb processed the 5' RACE reads anew with MiXCR; each CDR3 protein has one entry. This sample yields 300,000 to 400,000 distinct CDR3 sequences, of which around 14% are seen a single time; approximately 20% belongs to the top ten. The rearrangement links TRBV27 to TRBJ2-2; 9 positions match TRBD1. Sequencing input: PBMCs or a T cell subset sorted from them (not recorded which). This clonotype originated in a young man who had mild COVID-19 (a few samples of this study predate the infection). Cell type and time point are not known. The CDR3 bases are TGTGCCAGCAGTTTAGGACAGGGGAAGGTGTTTTTT. Encoded protein: CASSLGQGKVFF.